This T cell receptor (beta chain) derives from a study of CD8 T cells in ankylosing spondylitis. MiXCR was run by TCRdb on the 5' RACE reads, yielding one entry per CDR3 protein. The sample includes about 150,000 distinct CDR3 sequences, around 43% of them seen just once. Study-level results: Clones linked to disease were reported to show significant enrichment in matched ankylosing spondylitis synovial fluid.

The CDR3 sequence is 15 residues long. Germline CDR1 is ENHRY and CDR2 is SYGVKD. Trimming at V came to 3 bases and at J to 3 bases, leaving 6 bases not matched to a gene. This clonotype was recorded many times. Its antigen is not identified. The sequenced material came from synovial fluid, either unsorted or a sorted T cell fraction (not recorded which). The sequence was collected from a male donor with ankylosing spondylitis. The chain is built from TRBV10-3 and TRBJ2-7; TRBD1 agrees at 9 bases. CDR3 region: CAISEPGQGGYEQYF. The CDR3 DNA is TGTGCCATCAGTGAACCGGGACAGGGAGGCTACGAGCAGTACTTC.